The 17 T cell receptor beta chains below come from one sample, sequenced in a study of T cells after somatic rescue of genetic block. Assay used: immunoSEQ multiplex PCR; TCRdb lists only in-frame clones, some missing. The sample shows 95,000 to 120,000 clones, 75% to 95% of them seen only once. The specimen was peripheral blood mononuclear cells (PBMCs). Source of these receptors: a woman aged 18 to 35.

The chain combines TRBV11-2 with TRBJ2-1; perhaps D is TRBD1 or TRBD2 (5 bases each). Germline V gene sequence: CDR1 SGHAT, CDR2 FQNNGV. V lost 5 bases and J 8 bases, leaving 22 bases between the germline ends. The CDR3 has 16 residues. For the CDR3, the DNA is TGTGCCAGCAGCCCATTTAAGGCTGGGGGTTCGCATGAGCAGTTCTTC. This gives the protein CASSPFKAGGSHEQFF.

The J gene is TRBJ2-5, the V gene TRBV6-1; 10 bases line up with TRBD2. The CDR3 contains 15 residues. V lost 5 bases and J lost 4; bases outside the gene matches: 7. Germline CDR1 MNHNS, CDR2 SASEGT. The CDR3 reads CASSHRASGGETQYF. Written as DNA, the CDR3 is TGTGCCAGCAGTCATCGCGCTAGCGGGGGAGAGACCCAGTACTTC.

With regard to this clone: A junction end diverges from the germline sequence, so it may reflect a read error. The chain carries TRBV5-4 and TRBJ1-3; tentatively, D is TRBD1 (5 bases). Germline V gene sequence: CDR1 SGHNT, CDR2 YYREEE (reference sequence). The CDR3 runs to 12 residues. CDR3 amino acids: CASSLGQGPGHF. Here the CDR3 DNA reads TGTGCCAGCAGCTTGGGGCAGGGACCTGGACATTTT.

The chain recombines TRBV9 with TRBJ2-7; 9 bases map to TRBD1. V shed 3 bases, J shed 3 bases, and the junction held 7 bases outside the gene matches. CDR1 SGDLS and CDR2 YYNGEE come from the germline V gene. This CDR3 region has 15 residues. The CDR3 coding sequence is TGTGCCAGCAGCGCCACAGGGGGCAGGGTCTACGAGCAGTACTTC. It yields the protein CASSATGGRVYEQYF.

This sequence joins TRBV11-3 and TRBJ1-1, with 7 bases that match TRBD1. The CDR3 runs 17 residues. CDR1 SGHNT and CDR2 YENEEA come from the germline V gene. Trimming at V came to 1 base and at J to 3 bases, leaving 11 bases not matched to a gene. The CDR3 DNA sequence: TGTGCCAGCAGCTTAGGGAAAGGAAGGGGGCGGGACACTGAAGCTTTCTTT. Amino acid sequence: CASSLGKGRGRDTEAFF.

The CDR3 reads CASSLLLAGGQETQYF. The CDR3 nucleotides read TGCGCCAGCAGCTTGCTCCTAGCGGGGGGGCAGGAGACCCAGTACTTC. This rearrangement joins TRBV5-1 to TRBJ2-5; 12 positions match TRBD2. After removal of 1 base from V and 5 bases from J, the junction contained 6 bases not matched to a gene. There are 16 residues in the CDR3. CDR1 is SGHRS, CDR2 YFSETQ, per germline.

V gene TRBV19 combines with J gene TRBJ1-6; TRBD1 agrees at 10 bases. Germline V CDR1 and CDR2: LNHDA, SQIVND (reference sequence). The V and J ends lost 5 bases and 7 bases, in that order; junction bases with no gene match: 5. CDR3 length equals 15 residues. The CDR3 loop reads CASSFLGQGNSPLHF. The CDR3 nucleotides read TGTGCCAGTAGTTTTCTGGGACAGGGGAATTCACCCCTCCACTTT. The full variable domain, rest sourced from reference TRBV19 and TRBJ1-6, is DGGITQSPKYLFRKEGQNVTLSCEQNLNHDAMYWYRQDPGQGLRLIYYSQIVNDFQKGDIAEGYSVSREKKESFPLTVTSAQKNPTAFYLCASSFLGQGNSPLHFGNGTRLTVT.

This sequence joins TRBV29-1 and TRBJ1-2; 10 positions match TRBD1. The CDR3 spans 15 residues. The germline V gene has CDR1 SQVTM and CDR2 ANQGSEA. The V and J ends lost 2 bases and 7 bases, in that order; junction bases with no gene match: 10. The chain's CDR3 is CSVETWTGGFSGYTF. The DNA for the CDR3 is TGCAGCGTTGAAACATGGACAGGGGGTTTCTCTGGCTACACCTTC.

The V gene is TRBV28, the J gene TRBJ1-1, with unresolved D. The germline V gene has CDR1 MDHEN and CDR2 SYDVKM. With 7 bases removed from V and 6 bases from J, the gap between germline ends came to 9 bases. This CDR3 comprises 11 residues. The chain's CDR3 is CASKSSPEAFF. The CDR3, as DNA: TGTGCCAGCAAAAGTTCCCCTGAAGCTTTCTTT. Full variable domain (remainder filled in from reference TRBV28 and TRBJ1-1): DVKVTQSSRYLVKRTGEKVFLECVQDMDHENMFWYRQDPGLGLRLIYFSYDVKMKEKGDIPEGYSVSREKKERFSLILESASTNQTSMYLCASKSSPEAFFGQGTRLTVV.

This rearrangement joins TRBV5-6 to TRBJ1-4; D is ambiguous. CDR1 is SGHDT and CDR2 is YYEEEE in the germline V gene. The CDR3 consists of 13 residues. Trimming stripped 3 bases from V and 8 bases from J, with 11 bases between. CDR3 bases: TGTGCCAGCAGCTCCTTGCGGGGAGAAAAACTGTTTTTT. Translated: CASSSLRGEKLFF.

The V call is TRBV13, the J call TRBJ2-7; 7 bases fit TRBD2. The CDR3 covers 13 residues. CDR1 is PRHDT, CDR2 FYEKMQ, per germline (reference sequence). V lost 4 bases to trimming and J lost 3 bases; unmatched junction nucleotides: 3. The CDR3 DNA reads TGTGCCAGCAGCTCCCGGGGGGACTACGAGCAGTACTTC. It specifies CASSSRGDYEQYF.

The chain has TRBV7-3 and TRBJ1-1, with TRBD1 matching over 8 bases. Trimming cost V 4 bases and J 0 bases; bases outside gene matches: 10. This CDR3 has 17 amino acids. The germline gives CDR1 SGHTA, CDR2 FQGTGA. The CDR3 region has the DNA TGTGCCAGCAGCTCCCTCGACAGGGGCACAATGAACACTGAAGCTTTCTTT. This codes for CASSSLDRGTMNTEAFF.

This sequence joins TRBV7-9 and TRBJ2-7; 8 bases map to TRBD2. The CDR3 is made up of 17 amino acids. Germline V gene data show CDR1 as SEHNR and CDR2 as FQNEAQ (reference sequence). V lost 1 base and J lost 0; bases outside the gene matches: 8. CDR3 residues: CASSLGFGLAGSYEQYF. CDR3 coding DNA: TGTGCCAGCAGCTTAGGGTTCGGGCTAGCGGGCTCCTACGAGCAGTACTTC. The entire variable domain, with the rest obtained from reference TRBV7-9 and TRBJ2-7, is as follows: DTGVSQNPRHKITKRGQNVTFRCDPISEHNRLYWYRQTLGQGPEFLTYFQNEAQLEKSRLLSDRFSAERPKGSFSTLEIQRTEQGDSAMYLCASSLGFGLAGSYEQYFGPGTRLTVT.

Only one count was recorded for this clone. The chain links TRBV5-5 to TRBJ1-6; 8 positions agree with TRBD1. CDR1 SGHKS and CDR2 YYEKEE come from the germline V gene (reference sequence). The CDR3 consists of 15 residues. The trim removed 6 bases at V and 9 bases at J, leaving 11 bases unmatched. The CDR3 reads CASTSAQGAISPLHF. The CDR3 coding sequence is TGTGCCAGCACCTCTGCCCAGGGGGCAATTTCACCCCTCCACTTT. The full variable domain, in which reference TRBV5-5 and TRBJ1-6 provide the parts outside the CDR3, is DAGVTQSPTHLIKTRGQQVTLRCSPISGHKSVSWYQQVLGQGPQFIFQYYEKEERGRGNFPDRFSARQFPNYSSELNVNALLLGDSALYLCASTSAQGAISPLHFGNGTRLTVT.

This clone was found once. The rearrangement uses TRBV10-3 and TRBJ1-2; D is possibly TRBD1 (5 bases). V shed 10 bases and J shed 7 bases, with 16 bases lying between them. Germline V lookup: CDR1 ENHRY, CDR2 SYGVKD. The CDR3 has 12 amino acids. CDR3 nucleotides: TGTGCCAGCACAGATACAAGGGGTGGCTACACCTTC. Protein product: CASTDTRGGYTF.

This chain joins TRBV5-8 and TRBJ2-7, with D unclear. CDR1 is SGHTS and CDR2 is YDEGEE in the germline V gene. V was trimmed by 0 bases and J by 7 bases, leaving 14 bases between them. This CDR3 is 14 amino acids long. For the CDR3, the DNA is TGTGCCAGCAGCTTGGTCTATTCTAAGTGGGAGCAGTACTTC. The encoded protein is CASSLVYSKWEQYF.

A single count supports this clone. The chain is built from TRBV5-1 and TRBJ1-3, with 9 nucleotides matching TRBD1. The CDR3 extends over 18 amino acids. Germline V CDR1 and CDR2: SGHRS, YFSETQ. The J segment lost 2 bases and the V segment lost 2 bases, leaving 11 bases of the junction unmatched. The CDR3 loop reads CASSFPRDRDDPGNTIYF. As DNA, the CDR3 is TGCGCCAGCAGCTTCCCTAGGGACAGGGACGACCCTGGAAACACCATATATTTT.